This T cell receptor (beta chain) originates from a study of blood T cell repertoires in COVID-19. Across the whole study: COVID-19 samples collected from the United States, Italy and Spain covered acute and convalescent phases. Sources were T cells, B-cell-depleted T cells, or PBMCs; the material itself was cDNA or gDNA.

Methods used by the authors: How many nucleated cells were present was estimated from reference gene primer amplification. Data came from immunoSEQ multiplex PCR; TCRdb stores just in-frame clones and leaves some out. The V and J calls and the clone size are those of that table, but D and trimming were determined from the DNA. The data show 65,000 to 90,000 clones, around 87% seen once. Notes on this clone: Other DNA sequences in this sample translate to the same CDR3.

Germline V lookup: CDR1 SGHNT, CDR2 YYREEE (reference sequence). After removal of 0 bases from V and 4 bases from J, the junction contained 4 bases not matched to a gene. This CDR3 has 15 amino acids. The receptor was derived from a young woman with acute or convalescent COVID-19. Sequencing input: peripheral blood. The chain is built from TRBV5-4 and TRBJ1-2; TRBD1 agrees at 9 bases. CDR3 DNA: TGTGCCAGCAGCTTGGACAGGGGGCAGACCTATGGCTACACCTTC. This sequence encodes CASSLDRGQTYGYTF.